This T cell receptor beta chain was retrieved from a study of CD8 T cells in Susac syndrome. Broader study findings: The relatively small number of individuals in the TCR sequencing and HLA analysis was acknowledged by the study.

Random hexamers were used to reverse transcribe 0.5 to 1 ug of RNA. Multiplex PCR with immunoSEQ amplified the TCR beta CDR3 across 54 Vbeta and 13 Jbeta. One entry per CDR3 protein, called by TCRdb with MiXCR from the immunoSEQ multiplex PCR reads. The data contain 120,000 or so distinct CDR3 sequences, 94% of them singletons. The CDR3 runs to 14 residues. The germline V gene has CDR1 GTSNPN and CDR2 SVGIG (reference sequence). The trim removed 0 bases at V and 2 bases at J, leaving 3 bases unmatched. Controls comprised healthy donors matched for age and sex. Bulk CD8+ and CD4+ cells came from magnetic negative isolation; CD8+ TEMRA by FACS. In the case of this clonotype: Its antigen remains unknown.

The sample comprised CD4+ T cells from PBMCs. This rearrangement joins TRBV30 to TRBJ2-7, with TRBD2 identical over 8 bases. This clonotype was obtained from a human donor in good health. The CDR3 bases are TGTGCCTGGAGTGTCGGACTAGCAGCCTACGAGCAGTACTTC. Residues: CAWSVGLAAYEQYF.